The 32 T cell receptor beta chains listed next were all sequenced from one sample in a study of blood T cell repertoires in COVID-19. TCRdb's table, derived via immunoSEQ multiplex PCR, lists solely in-frame clones and lacks some. The sample has around 300,000 clones, 87% seen once. Input material: PBMCs or T cells enriched from blood (not recorded which). These receptors originate from a woman aged 40 to 50 who had recovered from COVID-19.

The chain has TRBV3-1 (or the pseudogene TRBV3-2) and TRBJ2-7, with TRBD2 identical over 7 bases. Germline assignment: CDR1 LGHDT and CDR2 YNNKEL (reference sequence). V gave up 4 bases and J gave up 2 bases; unmatched junction bases: 5. CDR3 length equals 14 residues. CDR3 loop: CASSRSGATYEQYF. The DNA for the CDR3 is TGTGCCAGCAGCCGCAGCGGGGCGACCTACGAGCAGTACTTC.

This chain joins TRBV6-2 or TRBV6-3 and TRBJ1-5; no clear D gene. The length of the CDR3 is 12 residues. Germline CDR1 and CDR2: MNHEY and SVGEGT. The V and J ends lost 3 bases and 9 bases respectively, with 9 bases between them. For the CDR3, the DNA is TGTGCCAGCAGTTATCTTTATCCGCCCCAGCATTTT. Amino acids: CASSYLYPPQHF.

The chain links TRBV7-8 to TRBJ1-5; D not certain. Looked up from germline, CDR1 is SGHVS and CDR2 is FQNEAQ. CDR3 length equals 13 residues. The V end was cut by 1 base, the J end by 5 bases, with 6 bases between. The chain's CDR3 is CASSLDLDQPQHF. The CDR3 DNA reads as TGTGCCAGCAGCTTAGACCTAGATCAGCCCCAGCATTTT.

The chain couples TRBV11-3 to TRBJ2-7, with D possibly being TRBD2 (6 bases). CDR1 is SGHNT and CDR2 is YENEEA in the germline V gene. The CDR3 is 14 residues long. The germline V and J ends were trimmed by 5 bases and 7 bases, with 18 bases remaining between them. The CDR3 reads CASSLMGQGGEQYF. In nucleotides, the CDR3 is TGTGCCAGCAGCCTCATGGGGCAGGGAGGTGAGCAGTACTTC.

This chain joins TRBV30 and TRBJ2-4; TRBD2 aligns across 16 bases. The germline V gene encodes CDR1 GTSNPN and CDR2 SVGIG (reference sequence). CDR3 length: 18 residues. The V and J ends lost 2 bases and 6 bases, in that order; junction bases with no gene match: 10. CDR3: CAWSPRGLAGGPGNIQYF. The CDR3 nucleotides read TGTGCCTGGAGTCCCCGGGGACTAGCGGGAGGGCCGGGAAACATTCAGTACTTC.

The V call is TRBV18, the J call TRBJ2-6; D remains unclear. The germline V gene encodes CDR1 KGHSH and CDR2 LQKENI. This CDR3 comprises 17 residues. V shed 1 base and J shed 0 bases, with 10 bases lying between them. Written as DNA, the CDR3 is TGTGCCAGCTCACCACAGATGAACTTCTCTGGGGCCAACGTCCTGACTTTC. Its translation is CASSPQMNFSGANVLTF.

CDR3 protein: CATSRRSSGLSYNEQFF. DNA of the CDR3: TGTGCCACCAGCAGAAGATCTAGCGGGCTCAGCTACAATGAGCAGTTCTTC. This chain uses TRBV15 with TRBJ2-1; 8 positions agree with TRBD2. With 2 bases clipped from V and 3 bases from J, the junction kept 9 bases outside the gene matches. The germline V gene has CDR1 LNHNV and CDR2 YYDKDF (reference sequence). The CDR3 totals 17 residues.

The V and J genes are TRBV7-6 and TRBJ2-7; TRBD1 agrees at 8 bases. The CDR3 totals 16 residues. With 2 bases clipped from V and 0 bases from J, the junction kept 6 bases outside the gene matches. CDR1 is SGHVS and CDR2 is FNYEAQ in the germline V gene. The CDR3 coding sequence is TGTGCCAGCAGCTTACGGACAGGGCGGAGCTCCTACGAGCAGTACTTC. Translating gives CASSLRTGRSSYEQYF.

The V call is TRBV4-3, the J call TRBJ1-4; weak D call: TRBD1 (6 bases). V was trimmed by 0 bases and J by 10 bases, leaving 12 bases between them. The germline gives CDR1 LGHNA, CDR2 YSLEER. The CDR3 runs 14 residues. CDR3 bases: TGCGCCAGCAGCCAAGACACAGGGCAGCGAAAACTGTTTTTT. This codes for CASSQDTGQRKLFF.

The chain combines TRBV19 with TRBJ1-2, with a possible D match to TRBD1 (6 bases). The CDR3 loop spans 15 amino acids. V shed 3 bases and J shed 2 bases, with 13 bases lying between them. In germline, CDR1 is LNHDA, CDR2 SQIVND (reference sequence). This CDR3 is CASSMTPGQNYGYTF. The CDR3 DNA follows: TGTGCCAGTAGTATGACCCCAGGACAGAACTATGGCTACACCTTC.

The gene calls are TRBV28 and TRBJ2-1; D possibly corresponds to TRBD2 (7 bases). Germline-derived CDR1 and CDR2 are MDHEN and SYDVKM. The CDR3 is 13 residues long. The V and J ends lost 3 bases and 5 bases respectively, with 8 bases between them. This CDR3 is CASSLGGHNEQFF. The CDR3 DNA reads TGTGCCAGCAGTTTGGGGGGGCACAATGAGCAGTTCTTC. The complete variable domain, with remaining parts taken from reference TRBV28 and TRBJ2-1, reads DVKVTQSSRYLVKRTGEKVFLECVQDMDHENMFWYRQDPGLGLRLIYFSYDVKMKEKGDIPEGYSVSREKKERFSLILESASTNQTSMYLCASSLGGHNEQFFGPGTRLTVL.

The chain recombines TRBV20-1 with TRBJ2-2, with 14 bases matching TRBD2. CDR3 length: 19 amino acids. V dropped 3 bases and J dropped 6; count of bases not matched to a gene: 15. Germline loops: CDR1 DFQATT, CDR2 SNEGSKA (reference sequence). Written as DNA, the CDR3 is TGCAGTGCTAGTGGCGATAGCCGACTAGCGGGAGGGTACGCCGGGGAGCTGTTTTTT. Translation: CSASGDSRLAGGYAGELFF.

This chain uses TRBV10-3 with TRBJ1-4; D is ambiguous. V was trimmed by 3 bases and J by 4 bases, leaving 12 bases between them. This CDR3 spans 15 amino acids. CDR1 is ENHRY, CDR2 SYGVKD, per germline. This chain's CDR3 is CAISDLGRLNEKLFF. DNA of the CDR3: TGTGCCATCAGTGACTTAGGCAGACTTAATGAAAAACTGTTTTTT.

Concerning this clone: At one boundary the junction diverges from the germline segment, which might be a read error. The chain carries TRBV25-1 and TRBJ2-7; 7 bases fit TRBD1. Per germline, CDR1 MGHDK and CDR2 SYGVNS. This CDR3 has 13 amino acids. CDR3 bases: TGTGCCAGCACTGAAGGGGGCTCGGGGGAGCAGTACTTC. As protein: CASTEGGSGEQYF.

The V gene is TRBV15, the J gene TRBJ2-1; tentatively, D is TRBD1 (6 bases). The CDR3 contains 14 residues. Trimming shortened V by 5 bases and J by 9 bases, and 17 bases separated the two germline ends. Looked up from germline, CDR1 is LNHNV and CDR2 is YYDKDF (reference sequence). The CDR3: CATSGQLQGAEQFF. CDR3 sequence (DNA): TGTGCCACCAGCGGCCAGTTACAGGGCGCTGAGCAGTTCTTC.

The genes are TRBV6-5 and TRBJ2-1, with 7 bases matching TRBD2. The ends lost 2 bases at V and 2 bases at J; junction bases unmatched: 6. In germline, CDR1 is MNHEY, CDR2 SVGAGI. CDR3 length: 16 residues. DNA of the CDR3: TGTGCCAGCAGTTACACGGCGGGAGCCCCCTACAATGAGCAGTTCTTC. This gives the protein CASSYTAGAPYNEQFF.

The V call is TRBV9, the J call TRBJ2-7; weak D call: TRBD1 (5 bases). The length of the CDR3 is 15 residues. The germline V and J ends were trimmed by 0 bases and 0 bases, with 10 bases remaining between them. CDR1 is SGDLS, CDR2 YYNGEE, per germline. CDR3 nucleotide sequence: TGTGCCAGCAGCGTAGCTACAGGAAACTCCTACGAGCAGTACTTC. Amino acid sequence: CASSVATGNSYEQYF.

V usage is TRBV7-2 and J usage is TRBJ2-3, with D unresolved. This CDR3 is 12 amino acids long. V lost 0 bases and J lost 6, with 4 bases in between. Germline V gene lookup returns CDR1 SGHTA and CDR2 FQGNSA. The CDR3 bases are TGTGCCAGCAGCTTAGCGCGGGATACGCAGTATTTT. It yields the protein CASSLARDTQYF.

The chain joins TRBV7-2 to TRBJ1-1, with a possible D match to TRBD1 (6 bases). There are 17 residues in the CDR3. V was cut by 4 bases and J by 0 bases, with 18 bases left in between. Germline loops: CDR1 SGHTA, CDR2 FQGNSA. CDR3 amino acids: CASSSLTGTILNTEAFF. The CDR3 DNA reads TGTGCCAGCAGCTCATTGACCGGGACAATCTTGAACACTGAAGCTTTCTTT.

The chain couples TRBV28 to TRBJ1-2; 9 nucleotides line up with TRBD1. With V trimmed by 8 bases and J by 0 bases, 13 bases remained unmatched. Looked up from germline, CDR1 is MDHEN and CDR2 is SYDVKM. The CDR3 length is 17 residues. As DNA, the CDR3 is TGTGCCAGCGGGGAGGACAGGGGAGGTTTGACTAACTATGGCTACACCTTC. Its translation: CASGEDRGGLTNYGYTF.

V usage is TRBV4-3 and J usage is TRBJ2-7; maybe TRBD2 (5 bases). This CDR3 spans 13 amino acids. Germline V gene data show CDR1 as LGHNA and CDR2 as YSLEER. The V gene lost 0 bases and the J gene lost 5 bases, with 8 bases spanning the gap. CDR3 in amino acids: CASSQEGDDEQYF. Here the CDR3 DNA reads TGCGCCAGCAGCCAAGAGGGAGATGACGAGCAGTACTTC.

The chain carries TRBV19 and TRBJ1-1; unclear D gene. Trimming stripped 1 base from V and 1 base from J, with 13 bases between. Germline values: CDR1 LNHDA, CDR2 SQIVND (reference sequence). This CDR3 is built from 16 residues. The CDR3 protein is CASSIVGAVRNTEAFF. DNA for the CDR3: TGTGCCAGTAGTATAGTAGGAGCAGTTCGGAACACTGAAGCTTTCTTT.

The table lists this clone with a count of one. The chain uses TRBV5-1 and TRBJ2-5, with D possibly matching TRBD2 (6 bases). Germline CDR1 SGHRS, CDR2 YFSETQ. The V end lost 2 bases, the J end lost 0 bases, and 8 bases lay between the germline ends. The CDR3 covers 14 residues. The CDR3 DNA reads as TGCGCCAGCAGCTTCTCGGGGGACCAAGAGACCCAGTACTTC. As protein: CASSFSGDQETQYF.

This clone was observed a single time. The chain carries TRBV19 and TRBJ2-7, with unresolved D. The germline CDR1 and CDR2 sequences are LNHDA and SQIVND (reference sequence). This CDR3 has 13 amino acids. V lost 3 bases and J lost 5, with 11 bases in between. DNA for the CDR3: TGTGCCAGTAGTATCCAGGAACTCGACGAGCAGTACTTC. Translated, it gives CASSIQELDEQYF.

This chain joins TRBV20-1 and TRBJ2-1, with D hard to call. This CDR3 region has 11 residues. V lost 7 bases to trimming and J lost 5 bases, with 9 bases between them. CDR1 DFQATT and CDR2 SNEGSKA come from the germline V gene (reference sequence). The CDR3 loop is CSVGENNEQFF. In nucleotides, the CDR3 is TGCAGTGTAGGAGAAAACAATGAGCAGTTCTTC.

CDR3 protein: CATSDPTDSYEQYF. As DNA, the CDR3 is TGTGCCACCAGTGATCCAACGGACAGTTACGAGCAGTACTTC. This chain links TRBV24-1 with TRBJ2-7; tentative D call: TRBD1 (6 bases). The CDR3 is 14 amino acids. Trimming left V 3 bases short and J 4 bases short, with 12 bases between. Germline-derived CDR1 and CDR2 are KGHDR and SFDVKD.

This chain links TRBV20-1 with TRBJ2-7; the D gene is possibly TRBD2 (5 bases). The CDR3 extends over 11 amino acids. The V end lost 4 bases, the J end lost 3 bases, and 7 bases lay between the germline ends. Germline lookup yields CDR1 DFQATT and CDR2 SNEGSKA (reference sequence). CDR3: CSANRDYEQYF. In DNA form, the CDR3 reads TGCAGTGCTAACCGGGACTACGAGCAGTACTTC.

The table lists this clone with a count of one. The chain employs TRBV18 and TRBJ2-2, with TRBD1 as a possible D gene (6 bases). This CDR3 has 16 amino acids. Between the trimmed V and J ends, which lost 4 bases and 4 bases, there was a span of 16 bases. Germline CDR1 and CDR2: KGHSH and LQKENI. The CDR3 DNA reads as TGTGCCAGCTCACGCCCGGACAGCTACCTCACCGGGGAGCTGTTTTTT. This sequence encodes CASSRPDSYLTGELFF.

The V gene is TRBV18, the J gene TRBJ1-2; 7 nucleotides match TRBD1. Germline CDR1 and CDR2: KGHSH and LQKENI. The CDR3 is 14 amino acids. V lost 4 bases, J lost 7 bases, and 9 bases stayed unmatched. The CDR3 coding sequence is TGTGCCAGCTCACGGGACAGTTTCCTCGCTGGCTACACCTTC. Encoded protein: CASSRDSFLAGYTF.

The chain employs TRBV11-2 and TRBJ1-5; TRBD1 aligns across 7 bases. The V gene end was trimmed by 5 bases and the J gene end by 4 bases; junction bases not matched to a gene: 2. CDR3 size: 13 residues. Germline V CDR1 and CDR2: SGHAT, FQNNGV. CDR3 nucleotides: TGTGCCAGCAGCCCGACAGGGAATCAGCCCCAGCATTTT. Protein: CASSPTGNQPQHF. Using reference TRBV11-2 and TRBJ1-5 for the parts outside the CDR3, the full variable domain is EAGVAQSPRYKIIEKRQSVAFWCNPISGHATLYWYQQILGQGPKLLIQFQNNGVVDDSQLPKDRFSAERLKGVDSTLKIQPAKLEDSAVYLCASSPTGNQPQHFGDGTRLSIL.

This chain joins TRBV5-1 and TRBJ2-5; D may be TRBD2 (5 bases). Trimming took off 4 bases at V and 2 bases at J, with 9 bases between the two ends. This CDR3 contains 13 residues. The germline V gene encodes CDR1 SGHRS and CDR2 YFSETQ. The CDR3 DNA follows: TGCGCCAGCAGCCCGAGCGGACAAGAGACCCAGTACTTC. This sequence encodes CASSPSGQETQYF. The full variable domain, with the rest looked up from reference TRBV5-1 and TRBJ2-5, is KAGVTQTPRYLIKTRGQQVTLSCSPISGHRSVSWYQQTPGQGLQFLFEYFSETQRNKGNFPGRFSGRQFSNSRSEMNVSTLELGDSALYLCASSPSGQETQYFGPGTRLLVL.

This clone was seen only once. The chain joins TRBV10-3 to TRBJ1-2; 8 nucleotides agree with TRBD1. From germline, CDR1 is ENHRY and CDR2 SYGVKD. Trimming removed 0 bases from V and 2 bases from J; junction bases left unmatched: 11. This CDR3 has 18 residues. The CDR3 nucleotides read TGTGCCATCAGTGAGTCGAGGGCAGGGGGCGCGGAGAACTATGGCTACACCTTC. This encodes CAISESRAGGAENYGYTF.